This record covers a single TCR beta chain. Its target antigen remains unknown. Per-nucleotide qualities are absent, and no much larger clonotype sits a single base away. This record belongs to a study of shared clonotypes between healthy human individuals (TCRdb year 2020). For the study in its entirety: The cohort comprised a couple of women and a few men aged 18 to 49 years. For each donor, CD4 naive and CD4 memory were each run on three plates, CD8 naive on two plates, and CD8 memory on one plate. Blood TCR repertoires of roughly five healthy adults were deeply sequenced to estimate repertoire size and the extent of clonotype sharing between individuals. To increase sequencing depth and limit assay-specific biases, different laboratories used diverse techniques to prepare libraries and sequence TCR repertoires. Per donor, leukapheresis produced somewhere between about 0.94 and 10 billion PBMCs. On the study overall, not on this receptor specifically: Pairwise subsampling indicated that sequencing depth was expected to affect the degree of clonotype sharing among donors. Even with the large sequencing depth, rarefaction of the sorted-subset datasets indicated that sequencing was incomplete. Sampling was restricted to blood, and TCR repertoires in tissue are likely to differ from TCR repertoires in blood. Because the study included only a small number of donors, the genetic and exposure-history diversity represented was limited. Across a handful of donors, approximately 4.6% of naive CD4, roughly 3.5% of naive CD8, 2% to 2.5% of memory CD4, and roughly 0.4% of memory CD8 clonotypes were shared. Compared with non-shared clonotypes, clonotypes shared by all four sorted-subset donors had higher generation probabilities. Larger estimated clonotype richness was generally found for naive subsets than for memory subsets.

Donors were healthy HIV-negative adults with no recently reported acute infections or vaccinations. Every donor was a Caucasian adult living in Nashville, Tennessee, USA. CD4+ T cells were enriched through magnetic negative selection, after which naive cells were positively selected on CD45RA and the remaining negative fraction served as the memory subset. Blood was obtained by leukapheresis, after which PBMCs were separated by Ficoll-Histopaque density gradient centrifugation and cryopreserved in liquid nitrogen vapor phase. Purity and quantity of every magnetically sorted T cell population were checked by analytical flow cytometry. Each sorted fraction had its genomic DNA isolated and then quantified by UV absorbance on a Nanodrop 2000c. Using the deep immunoSEQ assay, TCR CDR3 regions were amplified from genomic DNA by multiplex PCR. Extracted genomic DNA from each cell subset was spread evenly across all wells of several immunoSEQ 96-well plates, with each plate serving as a replicate. For sorted subsets, around 200 ng genomic DNA, equal to 25,000 to 35,000 T cell genomes, was loaded into each replicate PCR. Purified libraries were measured with a Qubit 3.0 fluorometer, size-checked on a Bioanalyzer 2100, and measured again with the KAPA Library Quantification kit. Every immunoSEQ 96-well plate was sequenced on a dedicated single-read 150-cycle Illumina NextSeq 550 flow cell. The paper's data handling went like this. Because the immunoSEQ output held only junctional sequences and lacked quality scores, the filtering could not match the filtering applied to full-length reads. Sequences were annotated with PyIR, a Python wrapper for IgBLAST v1.9, and V/J genes and CDR3 were assigned using IMGT germline references. Reads were removed for weak V/J assignments (E-value above 1e-6), missing CDR3, stop codons, out-of-frame junctions, or ambiguous translated residues. A V3J clonotype was defined by an identical inferred V gene, J gene, and CDR3 amino acid sequence. Percentage overlap between repertoires was calculated by dividing the number of shared unique clonotypes by the size of the smaller repertoire. Richness of each repertoire was evaluated using RTK rarefaction, the Chao1 estimator, and Recon v2.1 estimates of unobserved clonotypes. Generation probabilities for all TCRbeta clonotypes obtained by the gDNA method from several donors were computed using OLGA. Imported from immuneACCESS, the table was reduced by TCRdb to in-frame sequences with V and J called. These copies leave out some clones; in studies compared against another copy, an unresolved V gene accounts for under half, and the cause of the remainder is not known. For V, J and clone size, that table is used; D and trimming come from the DNA. The sample has approximately 1.4 million clones on record, nearly 99% of them singletons. The top ten constitute around 0.47% of the sample.

In the germline V gene (reference sequence), CDR1 corresponds to SGHNT and CDR2 to YYREEE. V is shortened by 4 bases, J by 5 bases, and the region joining them spans 16 bases. Counted from cysteine to phenylalanine, this CDR3 has 15 amino acids. The DNA shown is the 45-base CDR3, in frame from base 1. This chain joins TRBV5-4 to TRBJ2-1, with a weak D call of TRBD2 (5 bases match). The sample taken for sequencing was naive CD4+ T cells sorted from blood. The cell subset or site label, as the study defines it: CD45RA+ positively selected. This TCR derives from a man younger than 40 in good health. The CDR3 region has the sequence CASSLPGSYHNEQFF. The nucleotide sequence reads as follows: TGTGCCAGCAGCCTTCCGGGGTCATACCACAATGAGCAGTTCTTC.